The following is a TCR beta chain sequence with its context. Method: immunoSEQ multiplex PCR; TCRdb's copy keeps in-frame clones and lacks some. Of about 50,000 clones in the sample, about 93% are singletons; the top ten hold 3.5% to 4%. The trim removed 2 bases at V and 4 bases at J, leaving 0 bases unmatched. From germline, CDR1 is MNHEY and CDR2 SVGAGI. The CDR3 has 14 residues. This sample is drawn from a study of control samples from healthy donors and cancer patients. The rearrangement uses TRBV6-5 and TRBJ1-2, with TRBD1 matching 11 bases. This receptor was taken from a man aged 25 to 45 in good health. The sample taken for sequencing was blood. The CDR3 protein is CASSYGQGAYGYTF. In DNA, the CDR3 is TGTGCCAGCAGTTACGGACAGGGGGCCTATGGCTACACCTTC.